This T cell receptor beta chain stems from a study of neurological immune-mediated disorders. This clonotype was seen repeatedly, ten times or more. The antigen remains undetermined. Study observations and caveats: None of the CDR3 amino acid sequences of expanded clones recurred across subjects, suggesting private repertoires in all groups. The level of TCR clonal expansion was highest in patients with HTLV-1-associated myelopathy and lowest in multiple sclerosis, where it fell below the level seen in healthy controls.

Synthesis of cDNA was carried out by template-switch 5'RACE. The reaction used 10-nucleotide random UMIs. TCRdb independently ran MiXCR on the 5' RACE reads; one entry per CDR3 protein. The sample shows roughly 32,000 distinct CDR3 sequences, about 14% of them seen only once. Time point in this sample: technical triplicate 2. This TCR came from a female donor with HTLV-1-associated myelopathy (HAM/TSP). The sample consisted of CD4+ T cells from blood.

CDR3 bases: TGCGCCAGCATGAGGGGGGAGGGCCCCTATGGCTACACCTTC. It specifies CASMRGEGPYGYTF. The rearrangement joins TRBV5-1 to TRBJ1-2; maybe TRBD1 (6 bases). Germline V gene lookup returns CDR1 SGHRS and CDR2 YFSETQ. V lost 6 bases to trimming and J lost 4 bases, with 16 bases between them. CDR3 length equals 14 residues. The full variable domain, in which reference TRBV5-1 and TRBJ1-2 provide the parts outside the CDR3, is KAGVTQTPRYLIKTRGQQVTLSCSPISGHRSVSWYQQTPGQGLQFLFEYFSETQRNKGNFPGRFSGRQFSNSRSEMNVSTLELGDSALYLCASMRGEGPYGYTFGSGTRLTVV.